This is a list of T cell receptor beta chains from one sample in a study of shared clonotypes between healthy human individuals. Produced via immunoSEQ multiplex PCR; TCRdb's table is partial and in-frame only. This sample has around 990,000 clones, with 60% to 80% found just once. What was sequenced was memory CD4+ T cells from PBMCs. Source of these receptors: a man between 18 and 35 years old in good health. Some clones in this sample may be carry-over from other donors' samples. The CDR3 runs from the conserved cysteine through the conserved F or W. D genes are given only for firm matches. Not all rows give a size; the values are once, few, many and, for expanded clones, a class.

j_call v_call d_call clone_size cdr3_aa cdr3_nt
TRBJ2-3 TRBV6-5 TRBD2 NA CASSRAGGPGYTQYF TGTGCCAGCAGCCGAGCGGGAGGGCCGGGATATACGCAGTATTTT
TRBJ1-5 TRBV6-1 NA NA CASIIGELSNQPQHF TGTGCCAGTATAATCGGTGAATTAAGCAATCAGCCCCAGCATTTT
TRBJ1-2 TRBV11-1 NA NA CASSRGGRSGYTF TGTGCCAGCAGCCGCGGGGGCCGCTCTGGCTACACCTTC
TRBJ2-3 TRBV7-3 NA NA CASSVSTDTQYF TGTGCCAGCAGCGTAAGCACAGATACGCAGTATTTT
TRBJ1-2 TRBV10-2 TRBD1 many CASSRQGDYGYTF TGCGCCAGCAGCCGACAGGGGGACTATGGCTACACCTTC
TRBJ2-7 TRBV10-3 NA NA CAISESHSGSYEQYF TGTGCCATCAGTGAGTCCCATAGCGGTTCCTACGAGCAGTACTTC
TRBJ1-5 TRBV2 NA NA CASSDGGHQPQHF TGTGCCAGCAGTGATGGGGGGCATCAGCCCCAGCATTTT
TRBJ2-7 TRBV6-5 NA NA CASRGGQSNYYEQYF TGTGCCAGCAGGGGAGGACAGTCGAACTACTACGAGCAGTACTTC
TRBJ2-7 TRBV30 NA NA CACSERGHEQYF TGTGCCTGCAGTGAAAGGGGCCACGAGCAGTACTTC
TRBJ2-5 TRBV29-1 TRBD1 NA CSVGQQETQYF TGCAGCGTGGGACAGCAAGAGACCCAGTACTTC
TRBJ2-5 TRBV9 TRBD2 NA CASSPRTSETQYF TGTGCCAGCAGCCCCCGGACTAGTGAGACCCAGTACTTC